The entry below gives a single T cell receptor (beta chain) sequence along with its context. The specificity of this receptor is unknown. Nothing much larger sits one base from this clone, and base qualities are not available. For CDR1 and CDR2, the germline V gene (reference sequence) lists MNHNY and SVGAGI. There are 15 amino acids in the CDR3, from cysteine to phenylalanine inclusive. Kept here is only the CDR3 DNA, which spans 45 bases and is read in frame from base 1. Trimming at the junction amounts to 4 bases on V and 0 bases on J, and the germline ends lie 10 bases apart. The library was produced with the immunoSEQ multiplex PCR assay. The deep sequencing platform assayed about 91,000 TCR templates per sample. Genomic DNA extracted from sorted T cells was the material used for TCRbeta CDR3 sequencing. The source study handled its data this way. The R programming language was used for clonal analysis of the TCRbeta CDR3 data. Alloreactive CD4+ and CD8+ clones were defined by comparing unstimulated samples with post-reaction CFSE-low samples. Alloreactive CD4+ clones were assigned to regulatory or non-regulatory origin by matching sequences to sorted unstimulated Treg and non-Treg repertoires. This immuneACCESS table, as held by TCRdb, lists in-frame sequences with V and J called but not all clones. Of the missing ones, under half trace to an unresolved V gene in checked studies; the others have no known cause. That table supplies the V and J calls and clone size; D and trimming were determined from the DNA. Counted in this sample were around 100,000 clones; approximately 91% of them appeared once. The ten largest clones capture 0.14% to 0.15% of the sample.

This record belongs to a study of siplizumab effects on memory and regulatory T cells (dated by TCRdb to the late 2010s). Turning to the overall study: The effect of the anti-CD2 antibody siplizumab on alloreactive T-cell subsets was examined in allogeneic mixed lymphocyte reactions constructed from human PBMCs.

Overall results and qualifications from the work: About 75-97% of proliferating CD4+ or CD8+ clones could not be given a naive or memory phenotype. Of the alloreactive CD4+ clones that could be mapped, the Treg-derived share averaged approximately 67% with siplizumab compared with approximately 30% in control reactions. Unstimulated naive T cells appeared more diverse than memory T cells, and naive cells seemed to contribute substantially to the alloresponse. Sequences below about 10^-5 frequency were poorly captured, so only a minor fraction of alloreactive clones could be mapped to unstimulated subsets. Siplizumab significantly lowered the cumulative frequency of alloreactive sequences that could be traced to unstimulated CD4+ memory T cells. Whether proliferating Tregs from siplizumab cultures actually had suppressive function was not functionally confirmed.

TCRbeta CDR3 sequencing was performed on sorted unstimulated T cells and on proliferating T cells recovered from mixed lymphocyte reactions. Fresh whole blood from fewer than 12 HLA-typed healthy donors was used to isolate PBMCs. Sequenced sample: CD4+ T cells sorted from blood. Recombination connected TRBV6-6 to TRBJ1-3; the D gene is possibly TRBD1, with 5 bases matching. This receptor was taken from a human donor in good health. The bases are TGTGCCAGCAGTTCAAAGGGACTCTCTGGAAACACCATATATTTT. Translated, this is CASSSKGLSGNTIYF.